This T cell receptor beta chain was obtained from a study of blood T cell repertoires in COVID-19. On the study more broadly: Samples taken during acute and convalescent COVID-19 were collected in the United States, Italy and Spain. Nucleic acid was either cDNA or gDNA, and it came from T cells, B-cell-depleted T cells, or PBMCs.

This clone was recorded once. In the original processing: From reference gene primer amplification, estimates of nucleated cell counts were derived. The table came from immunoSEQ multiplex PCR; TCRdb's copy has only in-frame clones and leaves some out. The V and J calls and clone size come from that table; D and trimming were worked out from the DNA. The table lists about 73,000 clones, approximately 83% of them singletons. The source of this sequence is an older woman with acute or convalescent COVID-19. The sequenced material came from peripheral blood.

CDR3 loop: CASSKAAWGDYEQYF. As DNA, the CDR3 is TGTGCCAGCAGCAAAGCGGCGTGGGGGGACTACGAGCAGTACTTC. The rearrangement joins TRBV21-1 to TRBJ2-7; the table's D call, TRBD2, was not checked against the DNA. TRBV21-1 constitutes a pseudogene. The CDR3 is 15 residues long.